This T cell receptor (beta chain) was identified in a study of blood T cell repertoires in COVID-19. Study at large: T cells, B-cell-depleted T cells, or PBMCs provided the cDNA or gDNA that served as material.

Trimming took off 4 bases at V and 2 bases at J, with 12 bases between the two ends. This CDR3 is built from 14 residues. CDR1 and CDR2 (germline): LNHDA, SQIVND (reference sequence). Participant-reported clinical history was the basis for cohort assignment. What the recovered Cohort 3 donors had was two negative PCRs, clearance, or symptom resolution. Authors' processing steps: Reference gene primers were amplified, and this amplification served to estimate nucleated cell counts. Clones were sequenced by immunoSEQ multiplex PCR, and TCRdb holds only the in-frame ones, with some missing. V, J and clone size reflect that table, while D and trimming were determined from the DNA. This sample has hundreds of thousands of clones, with roughly nine tenths found just once.

This chain joins TRBV19 and TRBJ2-7; tentative D call: TRBD1 (5 bases). The sample was PBMCs or T cells enriched from blood (not recorded which). The clonotype originates from a man aged 25-45 years who had recovered from COVID-19. CDR3 DNA: TGTGCCAGTAGTAACCAGGGCGCCCCCTACGAGCAGTACTTC. It codes for CASSNQGAPYEQYF.